This record looks at one T cell receptor beta chain sequence and its context. What this receptor recognizes is not known. Per-base qualities were not stored, and no clone one base away is much larger. These data come from a study of blood T cell repertoires in COVID-19 (dated by TCRdb to 2020 to 2021). Context from the whole study: The collaborator samples originated in the United States, Italy and Spain and spanned the acute and convalescent phases of COVID-19. The prospective study material was composed of cDNA or gDNA derived from T cells, B-cell-depleted T cells, or PBMCs. Subjects who had been exposed to COVID-19, were actively infected with it, or had recovered from it provided the deeply sampled blood TCRbeta repertoires that made up the dataset. The repertoires were released in a freely available public database meant as a resource for research on the immune response to SARS-CoV-2. Samples came from the ongoing ImmuneRACE study (first 160 participants) plus 1,254 subjects from 6 global collaborators. A de-identified subject ID, COVID-19 status, age in years and sex were almost always included in the sample metadata. Where available, HLA class I and class II types were obtained from metadata supplied by the sample provider rather than from assay-based typing. Here is what the overall study found, with its caveats: Clinical and demographic metadata were provided uncurated, with the amount varying by source and participant.

TCRbeta CDR3 regions were amplified from genomic DNA by means of the immunoSEQ Assay, a bias-controlled multiplex PCR. The study's own analysis went as follows. Nucleated cell counts per sample were estimated from amplification of reference gene primers within the assay. Sequence reads were collapsed and filtered to measure the absolute abundance of every unique TCRbeta CDR3 rearrangement. For each sample, productive Simpson clonality was calculated as the square root of Simpson's diversity index across productive rearrangements. Not all clones reach the TCRdb copy of this immuneACCESS table, which keeps in-frame sequences only. Checked studies attribute under half of the gap to unresolved V genes and leave the rest unexplained. The D gene and trimming were derived from the DNA, and the V and J assignments and clone size from that table. Here the sample has around 180,000 clones; over 75% occur a single time. The ten top clones hold approximately 7% of the sample.

Collaborating institutions collected whole blood in K2EDTA tubes following their own protocols. For TCRbeta analysis, collaborator samples were shipped as frozen whole blood, as isolated PBMCs, or as DNA extracted from either sample type. The cysteine opens and the phenylalanine closes a CDR3 of 14 amino acids. Only CDR3 DNA remains: 42 bases, in frame from the first base. From a lookup of the germline V gene (reference sequence), CDR1 and CDR2 are GTSNPN and SVGIG. A distance of 17 bases separates the germline ends of V and J, which lose 4 bases and 5 bases respectively. The chain couples TRBV30 to TRBJ1-2, with the D gene call left open. The sample was peripheral blood. The clonotype was recovered from a man aged 70-80 years with active or convalescent COVID-19. The CDR3 here reads CAWTAQEGYYGYTF. The DNA sequence is given as TGTGCCTGGACCGCTCAGGAGGGTTATTATGGCTACACCTTC. The CDR3, completed at both ends by the reference TRBV30 and TRBJ1-2 genes, gives the full variable domain SQTIHQWPATLVQPVGSPLSLECTVEGTSNPNLYWYRQAAGRGLQLLFYSVGIGQISSEVPQNLSASRPQDRQFILSSKKLLLSDSGFYLCAWTAQEGYYGYTFGSGTRLTVV.